The clone carrying this TCR beta chain was seen only a few times. The data derive from a study of regulatory T cells in long-lasting Graves disease. The time point: persistent/refractory GD, antithyroid drugs over 5 years with positive TRAb. Following extraction of RNA from PBMCs, that RNA was used to make the TCR library. Per germline, CDR1 SEHNR and CDR2 FQNEAQ (reference sequence). With V trimmed by 5 bases and J by 3 bases, 7 bases remained unmatched. The CDR3 spans 15 residues. HTBI primers from iRepertoire and Arm-PCR of CDR3 regions yielded the TCR beta libraries. TCRdb recomputed calls from the multiplex PCR reads with MiXCR, one row per CDR3 protein. The table shows roughly 470,000 distinct CDR3 sequences, with roughly 20% occurring only once.

The specimen was peripheral blood mononuclear cells (PBMCs), collected when the disease was refractory, from a patient treated with antithyroid drugs. This sequence was found in a female donor with Graves disease. This sequence joins TRBV7-9 and TRBJ2-7, with TRBD2 identical over 10 bases. This chain's CDR3 is CASSPLAGDRYEQYF. CDR3 coding DNA: TGTGCCAGCAGCCCCCTAGCGGGAGACCGCTACGAGCAGTACTTC.